The source of this T cell receptor (beta chain) is a study of T-cell memory formation after mild COVID-19. Findings and limits, study-wide: Among CD4+ contracting clones, most were CM and EM, and CD8+ ones EMRA. Pre-infection memory carried some responding clones, suggesting that cross-reactive memory joined. Clones from the second wave (peaking day 37) had unconfirmed SARS-CoV-2 specificity.

This clonotype turned up a few times. Its antigen remains unidentified. TCRdb re-called the 5' RACE reads through MiXCR, storing one row per CDR3 protein. Of roughly 280,000 distinct CDR3 sequences listed, 8% to 9% are singletons. Sequenced input: PBMCs or a T cell subset sorted from them (not recorded which). The receptor was isolated from a man between 18 and 35 years old who had mild COVID-19 (a few samples of this study predate the infection). Cell type and time point are not known.

The CDR3: CASSLSSEAFF. CDR3 DNA sequence: TGTGCCAGCAGTTTATCCTCTGAAGCTTTCTTT. The V and J genes are TRBV12-3 or TRBV12-4 and TRBJ1-1; D unclear. Trimming pared 2 bases from V and 6 bases from J, leaving 4 bases between. The CDR3 is 11 amino acids.